This T cell receptor (beta chain) is from a study of cytomegalovirus exposure and HLA in healthy donors. Study observations and caveats: Association of a missense DCLRE1C variant with TCR beta V- and J-gene trimming was reported in a later analysis. Highly shared variants forming one cluster were likely a sequencing artifact. In a later analysis, compared with equally common non-associated chains, HLA-associated beta chains were more expanded.

Trimming at V came to 9 bases and at J to 5 bases, leaving 10 bases not matched to a gene. This CDR3 has 14 residues. Germline V gives CDR1 MNHEY, CDR2 SVGAGI. Primers: 60 Vbeta forward and 13 Jbeta reverse. In the authors' methods: In a later analysis, the count reached approximately 80 million unique TCR beta chains, with 10 million to 14 million shared. Sequencing used immunoSEQ multiplex PCR; TCRdb keeps in-frame clones, though not all of them. The V and J calls and clone size come from that table; D and trimming were worked out from the DNA. Of roughly 200,000 clones in the sample, just over 75% are singletons; the top ten hold 0.6% to 0.7%. About this clone itself: Its specificity is not known.

The sequence was collected from a man aged 18 to 30 in good health and CMV-seronegative. The rearrangement links TRBV6-5 to TRBJ2-1; 7 bases are shared with TRBD1. The sample taken for sequencing was PBMCs. CDR3 residues: CASKNWDSNNEQFF. CDR3 nucleotide sequence: TGTGCCAGTAAGAATTGGGACAGTAACAATGAGCAGTTCTTC.